Below, one TCR beta chain is given with its context. This sample was taken from a study of blood T cell repertoires in COVID-19. The overall study: Acute-phase and convalescent COVID-19 samples originated in the United States, Italy and Spain. The analysed material was cDNA or gDNA that came from T cells, B-cell-depleted T cells, or PBMCs.

In the original processing: Nucleated cell counts were estimated from reference gene primer amplification. Method: immunoSEQ multiplex PCR; TCRdb's copy keeps in-frame clones and lacks some. The V and J calls and clone size come from that table; D and trimming were worked out from the DNA. The sample carries approximately 100,000 clones, more than 60% recorded once. The sequence derives from a man in his sixties or seventies with active or convalescent COVID-19. The source material was peripheral blood.

CDR3 protein: CASSGGRGVTNTGELFF. The CDR3, as DNA: TGTGCCAGCAGTGGCGGCAGGGGCGTCACGAACACCGGGGAGCTGTTTTTT. V and J are TRBV2 and TRBJ2-2, with TRBD1 as a possible D gene (6 bases). V was clipped by 4 bases and J by 0 bases, with 15 bases between them. The CDR3 contains 17 residues. The V gene's germline CDR1 is SNHLY and CDR2 FYNNEI. Complete variable domain (other parts from reference TRBV2 and TRBJ2-2): EPEVTQTPSHQVTQMGQEVILRCVPISNHLYFYWYRQILGQKVEFLVSFYNNEISEKSEIFDDQFSVERPDGSNFTLKIRSTKLEDSAMYFCASSGGRGVTNTGELFFGEGSRLTVL.